This entry lists 15 T cell receptor beta chains sequenced from one sample in a study of cytomegalovirus exposure and HLA in healthy donors. PCR used 60 Vbeta primers and 13 Jbeta primers. Produced via immunoSEQ multiplex PCR; TCRdb's table is partial and in-frame only. The sample consists of around 200,000 clones, roughly 82% of them appearing once. Specimen: PBMCs. These receptor sequences come from a girl between 2 and 10 years old in good health and CMV-seropositive.

The V gene is TRBV19, the J gene TRBJ1-1; TRBD1 matches at 7 bases. This CDR3 is built from 15 residues. The germline CDR1 and CDR2 sequences are LNHDA and SQIVND (reference sequence). The ends lost 6 bases at V and 8 bases at J; junction bases unmatched: 15. The CDR3 here is CASRRLDRDSVEAFF. The CDR3 nucleotides are TGTGCCAGTAGACGCCTAGACCGGGACAGTGTCGAAGCTTTCTTT.

V usage is TRBV5-1 and J usage is TRBJ1-1; possible D gene TRBD1, 5 bases. The CDR3 is 15 residues long. Per the germline V gene, CDR1 is SGHRS and CDR2 is YFSETQ. V lost 3 bases to trimming and J lost 5 bases, with 17 bases between them. The CDR3 coding sequence is TGCGCCAGCAGCTCCTTGTACGCAGGGAATACTGAAGCTTTCTTT. Protein: CASSSLYAGNTEAFF. The full variable domain, with the rest looked up from reference TRBV5-1 and TRBJ1-1, is KAGVTQTPRYLIKTRGQQVTLSCSPISGHRSVSWYQQTPGQGLQFLFEYFSETQRNKGNFPGRFSGRQFSNSRSEMNVSTLELGDSALYLCASSSLYAGNTEAFFGQGTRLTVV.

DNA for the CDR3: TGTGCCAGCAGCTTAGGGGGAGTGACCTACAATGAGCAGTTCTTC. This codes for CASSLGGVTYNEQFF. This chain joins TRBV11-3 and TRBJ2-1, with D possibly matching TRBD2 (5 bases). The V gene's germline CDR1 is SGHNT and CDR2 YENEEA. The CDR3 runs 15 residues. V gave up 1 base and J gave up 2 bases, with 9 bases separating them.

The chain uses TRBV19 and TRBJ2-7, with 7 bases fitting TRBD2. The CDR3 covers 12 residues. V lost 2 bases to trimming and J lost 5 bases; unmatched junction nucleotides: 0. Germline V gives CDR1 LNHDA, CDR2 SQIVND (reference sequence). Here the CDR3 DNA reads TGTGCCAGTAGTATAAGCGGGGACGAGCAGTACTTC. It encodes CASSISGDEQYF.

The V and J genes are TRBV9 and TRBJ1-2, with D possibly being TRBD1 (5 bases). This CDR3 is built from 13 residues. Germline CDR1 SGDLS, CDR2 YYNGEE. Trimming shortened V by 7 bases and J by 0 bases, and 10 bases separated the two germline ends. The CDR3 loop is CASGQGANYGYTF. CDR3 coding DNA: TGTGCCAGCGGCCAGGGCGCTAACTATGGCTACACCTTC. The complete variable domain, with remaining parts taken from reference TRBV9 and TRBJ1-2, reads DSGVTQTPKHLITATGQRVTLRCSPRSGDLSVYWYQQSLDQGLQFLIQYYNGEERAKGNILERFSAQQFPDLHSELNLSSLELGDSALYFCASGQGANYGYTFGSGTRLTVV.

The chain uses TRBV5-4 and TRBJ2-5; unclear D gene. The better agreement between TRBJ2-7 and the DNA end casts doubt on the J call. This CDR3 comprises 13 residues. In germline, CDR1 is SGHNT, CDR2 YYREEE (reference sequence). The CDR3 nucleotides read TGTGCCAGCAGCTCCGACTTGGGTTACGAGCAGTACTTC. Translation gives CASSSDLGYEQYF.

The J gene is TRBJ2-1, the V gene TRBV30, with 8 bases identical to TRBD1. This CDR3 spans 16 amino acids. Unmatched junction bases numbered 13, after V lost 2 bases and J lost 7 bases. Per the germline V gene, CDR1 is GTSNPN and CDR2 is SVGIG (reference sequence). The CDR3 sequence is CAWSPRTGPAPNEQFF. The CDR3 DNA follows: TGTGCCTGGAGTCCCAGGACAGGGCCCGCTCCTAATGAGCAGTTCTTC.

In regard to this clone: Germline and junction disagree at one end, which may indicate a read error. The sample holds other DNA sequences that translate to the same CDR3. The CDR3 DNA reads as TGCGCCAGCAGCTTGGCCCCGGTATCGGACACTGAAGCCTTCTTT. It yields the protein CASSLAPVSDTEAFF. The chain uses TRBV5-1 and TRBJ1-1; tentative D call: TRBD1 (5 bases). The CDR3 contains 15 residues. Germline-derived CDR1 and CDR2 are SGHRS and YFSETQ.

The gene calls are TRBV21-1 and TRBJ2-3; the table's D call, TRBD2, was not checked against the DNA. TRBV21-1 has pseudogene status. CDR3 length: 12 residues. The CDR3 sequence is CASSTGGGTQYF. CDR3 nucleotides: TGTGCCAGCAGCACGGGGGGTGGAACGCAGTATTTT.

This clone was picked up one time. This chain joins TRBV5-4 and TRBJ2-5; 10 nucleotides match TRBD2. V shed 2 bases, J shed 5 bases, and the junction held 9 bases outside the gene matches. CDR1 is SGHNT, CDR2 YYREEE, per germline (reference sequence). The CDR3 contains 16 residues. CDR3 protein: CASSLAGGPSWETQYF. CDR3 in DNA: TGTGCCAGCAGCTTAGCGGGAGGGCCCTCTTGGGAGACCCAGTACTTC.

The chain carries TRBV29-1 and TRBJ1-3; D perhaps matches TRBD1 (6 bases). The ends were cut back, 0 bases at V and 8 bases at J, with 23 bases in the middle. This CDR3 is 17 amino acids long. Germline values: CDR1 SQVTM, CDR2 ANQGSEA. CDR3 region: CSVEDGAQSGGAYTIYF. CDR3 DNA sequence: TGCAGCGTTGAAGATGGGGCCCAGTCGGGGGGCGCATACACCATATATTTT.

The genes are TRBV27 and TRBJ1-1; D may be TRBD1 (5 bases). The CDR3 runs 17 residues. The V and J ends lost 3 bases and 1 base respectively, with 18 bases between them. Looked up from germline, CDR1 is MNHEY and CDR2 is SMNVEV (reference sequence). The CDR3 here is CASSFGRLGTGNTEAFF. CDR3 coding DNA: TGTGCCAGCAGTTTCGGACGTCTCGGAACAGGGAACACTGAAGCTTTCTTT.

This chain links TRBV2 with TRBJ2-7; no definite D call. CDR3 size: 11 residues. Trimming took off 8 bases at V and 3 bases at J, with 8 bases between the two ends. Germline V CDR1 and CDR2: SNHLY, FYNNEI. The CDR3: CASGDNYEQYF. The DNA of the CDR3 is TGTGCCAGCGGCGACAACTACGAGCAGTACTTC.

The J gene is TRBJ1-2, the V gene TRBV30; D uncertain. CDR3 length equals 13 residues. Germline assignment: CDR1 GTSNPN and CDR2 SVGIG (reference sequence). V was cut by 3 bases and J by 9 bases, with 17 bases left in between. CDR3 nucleotide sequence: TGTGCCTGGAGCCCCCTCGGTACTGTGAGCTACACCTTC. Protein: CAWSPLGTVSYTF. Full variable domain (outside the CDR3, taken from reference TRBV30 and TRBJ1-2): SQTIHQWPATLVQPVGSPLSLECTVEGTSNPNLYWYRQAAGRGLQLLFYSVGIGQISSEVPQNLSASRPQDRQFILSSKKLLLSDSGFYLCAWSPLGTVSYTFGSGTRLTVV.

The chain carries TRBV5-1 and TRBJ1-2; D remains unclear. This CDR3 contains 14 residues. The V gene's germline CDR1 is SGHRS and CDR2 YFSETQ. The V end lost 2 bases, the J end lost 10 bases, and 18 bases lay between the germline ends. Here the CDR3 DNA reads TGCGCCAGCAGCTTAAACCCTTCCCAGAAAAACTACACCTTC. This sequence encodes CASSLNPSQKNYTF.